This is a list of T cell receptor beta chains from one sample in a study of Graves' ophthalmopathy and Graves' hyperthyroidism. TCRdb used MiXCR to reprocess the multiplex PCR reads, holding one entry per CDR3 protein. In the table there are 40,000 to 50,000 distinct CDR3 sequences, roughly half of which are singletons. Sample: peripheral blood. All receptors derive from an adult man with Graves' ophthalmopathy. The CDR3 runs from the conserved cysteine through the conserved F or W. Fields, in order: V gene, J gene, D gene, clone size, CDR3 DNA, CDR3 protein. A D gene is named only where the DNA matches it firmly. Clone size is shown for a subset of rows, as once, few, many or a class of expanded clone.

V: TRBV11-2; J: TRBJ2-1; D: TRBD2; size: many; DNA: TGTGCCAGCAGGGGTGGGGGGACTAGCGCCTACAATGAGCAGTTCTTC; CDR3: CASRGGGTSAYNEQFF
V: TRBV7-9; J: TRBJ1-1; D: NA; size: NA; DNA: TGTGCCAGTGGGGGCGCGCGGTGCACTGAAGCTTTCTTT; CDR3: CASGGARCTEAFF
V: TRBV5-1; J: TRBJ1-5; D: NA; size: many; DNA: TGCGCCAGCAGCTTGTCAGGGACGGATAGCAATCAGCCCCAGCATTTT; CDR3: CASSLSGTDSNQPQHF
V: TRBV9; J: TRBJ1-2; D: NA; size: many; DNA: TGTGCCAGCAGCGTAGGTGGGAGGGACTATGGCTACACCTTC; CDR3: CASSVGGRDYGYTF
V: TRBV7-9; J: TRBJ2-1; D: NA; size: medium-sized; DNA: TGTGCCAGCAGCTTAGGAGTGGATAATGAGCAGTTCTTC; CDR3: CASSLGVDNEQFF
V: TRBV20-1; J: TRBJ2-1; D: TRBD2; size: many; DNA: TGCAGTGCTAGATCGCGGGGGGTTGAGGGTGTGGTCAATGAGCAGTTCTTC; CDR3: CSARSRGVEGVVNEQFF
V: TRBV7-9; J: TRBJ2-3; D: NA; size: many; DNA: TGTGCCAGCAGCTTATTCGACGACACAGATACGCAGTATTTT; CDR3: CASSLFDDTDTQYF
V: TRBV7-3; J: TRBJ2-1; D: NA; size: medium-sized; DNA: TGTGCCAGCAGCGTCTCGCCTAACAATGAGCAGTTCTTC; CDR3: CASSVSPNNEQFF
V: TRBV6-1; J: TRBJ2-7; D: TRBD2; size: NA; DNA: TGTGCCAGCAGCCGTGGACTAGCGGGAGGGTACGAGCAGTACTTC; CDR3: CASSRGLAGGYEQYF
V: TRBV5-1; J: TRBJ1-2; D: NA; size: many; DNA: TGCGCCAGCAGCTTCGGGAGAAATACTAACTATGGCTACACCTTC; CDR3: CASSFGRNTNYGYTF
V: TRBV20-1; J: TRBJ2-1; D: NA; size: many; DNA: TGCAGTGCTTCCACAGCCTCCTACAATGAGCAGTTCTTC; CDR3: CSASTASYNEQFF
V: TRBV2; J: TRBJ2-5; D: NA; size: NA; DNA: TGTGCCAGCAGTGAAGCGAGTATACTAGGACAAGAGACCCAGTACTTC; CDR3: CASSEASILGQETQYF
V: TRBV20-1; J: TRBJ2-1; D: NA; size: NA; DNA: TGCAGTGCCAGCGGACGATCAAGTGAGCAGTTCTTC; CDR3: CSASGRSSEQFF
V: TRBV6-2/TRBV6-3; J: TRBJ2-1; D: NA; size: many; DNA: TGTGCCAGCAGTTATGCGGGGTGGGGCAATGAGCAGTTCTTC; CDR3: CASSYAGWGNEQFF
V: TRBV10-3; J: TRBJ1-2; D: NA; size: NA; DNA: TGTGCCATCAGTGATGACAGCGCCTATGGCTACACCTTC; CDR3: CAISDDSAYGYTF
V: TRBV7-6; J: TRBJ2-1; D: NA; size: NA; DNA: TGTGCCAGCAGCCCGAGGACTAGACAGGGGACGGGAGGTTACAATGAGCAGTTCTTC; CDR3: CASSPRTRQGTGGYNEQFF
V: TRBV2; J: TRBJ1-2; D: NA; size: NA; DNA: TGTGCCAGCACCACCGGGTTGGGCTGGGGCTACACCTTC; CDR3: CASTTGLGWGYTF
V: TRBV7-8; J: TRBJ2-2; D: NA; size: once; DNA: TGTGCCAGCAGCACATCTAGCGGGGAGCTGTTTTTT; CDR3: CASSTSSGELFF
V: TRBV7-8; J: TRBJ2-7; D: TRBD1; size: NA; DNA: TGTGCCAGCAGCTCCCCGGGACAGGCCTCCTACGAGCAGTACTTC; CDR3: CASSSPGQASYEQYF
V: TRBV6-5; J: TRBJ2-1; D: NA; size: many; DNA: TGTGCCAGCACGGGGGGGGGAAGGACAGGACTCAAGCAGTTCTTC; CDR3: CASTGGGRTGLKQFF
V: TRBV19; J: TRBJ2-5; D: TRBD2; size: many; DNA: TGTGCCAGTACGGAAAGCGGGAGACAAGAGACCCAGTACTTC; CDR3: CASTESGRQETQYF